This paragraph reports one TCR beta chain. Its antigen is unknown. The sample is drawn from a study of long-term antiretroviral therapy in people with HIV. Whole-study context: A decade or so separates the oldest specimens from the later 2015 immediate-ART recommendation. General study findings and limits: HIV repertoires covered narrower CDR3 length ranges than controls did.

CDR3 length: 10 residues. Germline loops: CDR1 MDHEN, CDR2 SYDVKM. V lost 5 bases to trimming and J lost 8 bases, with 6 bases between them. The assay, immunoSEQ v3.0, was run at survey level. The assay was immunoSEQ multiplex PCR, and TCRdb's table has in-frame clones only and misses some. The sample has 25,000 or so clones, 83% seen once. The V call is TRBV28, the J call TRBJ1-2; a possible D gene is TRBD1 (6 bases). This TCR derives from a man aged 18 to 30 with HIV. Here the sequenced sample was unsorted PBMCs, taken 3 years after starting antiretroviral therapy. CDR3 amino acids: CASSGGGYTF. CDR3 bases: TGTGCCAGCAGTGGGGGCGGCTACACCTTC.